The rows below give T cell receptor beta chains drawn from one sample of a study of glioma-infiltrating T cells. TCRdb independently ran MiXCR on the multiplex PCR reads; one entry per CDR3 protein. The repertoire holds under 150,000 distinct CDR3 sequences, around a quarter seen once, with 25% to 30% in the top ten. The sequenced material came from glioma tissue, nonneoplastic brain tissue, or PBMCs (not recorded which). The receptors here all came from a human donor with low-grade glioma or glioblastoma, undergoing nonglioma brain surgery, or in good health (not recorded which). Both conserved end residues are part of each CDR3. The order of the fields is D gene, V gene, J gene, clone size, CDR3 length, CDR3 DNA, CDR3 protein. D genes are given only for firm matches. Size is omitted from some rows. Given values are once, few, many or a class for expanded clones.

-	TRBV5-1	TRBJ1-1	few	13	TGCGCCAGCAGCTTGGACCCTTACACTGAAGCTTTCTTT	CASSLDPYTEAFF
-	TRBV24-1	TRBJ2-2	-	16	TGTGCCACCAGTGAACAGAAACCTGGGGCGCCCGGGGAGCTGTTTTTT	CATSEQKPGAPGELFF
-	TRBV27	TRBJ1-2	-	17	TGTGCCAGCACCCTCTCTGGGGCAGGGACGCCCATCTATGGCTACACCTTC	CASTLSGAGTPIYGYTF
TRBD2	TRBV24-1	TRBJ2-1	many	16	TGTGCCACCAGTGCGACTAGCGGGGGATCCTACAATGAGCAGTTCTTC	CATSATSGGSYNEQFF
TRBD1	TRBV4-1	TRBJ2-1	few	17	TGCGCCAGCAGCCAAGCCGAAGAAAGGACAGGTTACAATGAGCAGTTCTTC	CASSQAEERTGYNEQFF
-	TRBV29-1	TRBJ1-2	-	10	TGCAGCTCTTGGACCGATGGCTACACCTTC	CSSWTDGYTF
-	TRBV2	TRBJ2-1	few	13	TGTGCCAGCAGTGATAACCTCTACAATGAGCAGTTCTTC	CASSDNLYNEQFF
-	TRBV7-9	TRBJ1-5	few	18	TGTGCCAGTAGTATGGTCGGGACATCAACTTATAGCAATCAGCCCCAGCATTTT	CASSMVGTSTYSNQPQHF
-	TRBV29-1	TRBJ1-2	-	11	TGCAGCGTTACAACTCCCTATGGCTACACCTTC	CSVTTPYGYTF
TRBD1	TRBV19	TRBJ2-3	-	15	TGTGCCAGTAGTACCTCCGGGACAGGAACCCCCTGGCAGTATTTT	CASSTSGTGTPWQYF
TRBD2	TRBV4-1	TRBJ2-2	few	18	TGCGCCAGCAGCCAGGACGGACTAGCGGGGACTCTCACCGGGGAGCTGTTTTTT	CASSQDGLAGTLTGELFF
TRBD1	TRBV14	TRBJ1-6	-	15	TGTGCCAGCAGCCCCCCGGGACAGGGGAATTCACCCCTCCACTTT	CASSPPGQGNSPLHF
TRBD1	TRBV7-2	TRBJ1-5	many	15	TGTGCCAGCAGCTTAGCAACTACAGGGGCTCAGCCCCAGCATTTT	CASSLATTGAQPQHF
-	TRBV6-1	TRBJ1-1	many	15	TGTGCCAGCAGACTTCACACCACAGGGTTCCCTGAAGCTTTCTTT	CASRLHTTGFPEAFF
TRBD1	TRBV20-1	TRBJ2-5	many	14	TGCAGTGCGTCTCGGGACAGGGCGGAAGAGACCCAGTACTTC	CSASRDRAEETQYF
-	TRBV7-9	TRBJ1-5	-	15	TGTGCCAGCAGCTTAGGGAGTAATAGCAATCAGCCCCAGCATTTT	CASSLGSNSNQPQHF
TRBD2	TRBV20-1	TRBJ2-5	many	14	TGCAGTGCTCCACGTTCTAGCGGGGTGGAGACCCAGTACTTC	CSAPRSSGVETQYF